This T cell receptor beta chain was obtained from a study of post-analysis software for immune sequencing data. Findings and caveats of the study: Samples sharing a preparation batch grouped tightly together when assessed by F measure. Comparison of patients with controls showed a handful of TRBV segments more frequent in patients, TRBV5-6, TRBV5-1 and TRBV20-1 among them.

Deletions cut 0 bases from V and 3 bases from J, with 15 bases between. Germline-derived CDR1 and CDR2 are DFQATT and SNEGSKA (reference sequence). The CDR3 sequence is 15 residues long. Built from TCR beta cDNA, the libraries had unique molecular identifiers in them. With about 0.95 to 11 million T cells as the source, 400,000 to 550,000 cDNA molecules resulted. TCRdb re-called the PCR reads with MiXCR, one entry per CDR3 protein. The data contain roughly 410,000 distinct CDR3 sequences, around a third of them seen just once; the ten biggest clones take up about an eighth. A few counts support this clonotype. What it binds is unknown.

Sequencing used blood. This clonotype was obtained from a girl between 5 and 17 years old with multiple sclerosis. This chain uses TRBV20-1 with TRBJ2-7, with D hard to call. CDR3 protein: CSAREGQRSSYEQYF. For the CDR3, the DNA is TGCAGTGCTAGAGAAGGGCAAAGATCGAGCTACGAGCAGTACTTC.